This TCR beta chain was documented in a study of blood T cells in healthy people across ages. Germline lookup yields CDR1 DFQATT and CDR2 SNEGSKA (reference sequence). The CDR3 runs 16 residues. V shed 5 bases and J 2 bases; nucleotides not matched to a gene: 12. Notes on the study in general: Naive and antigen-experienced cells were not separated, limiting conclusive comparison. There was a strong correlation between TCR beta diversity and naive T cell percentage.

Next came a second PCR, run for about 6 to 12 cycles, which used a sample-barcoded 5' primer along with a J-beta primer mix. TCRdb redid the calling of the 5' RACE reads with MiXCR, one entry per CDR3 protein. The data contain approximately 880,000 distinct CDR3 sequences, roughly 50% of them singletons. A word on this clonotype: Its antigen is undetermined. It is likely a read error, because the conserved phenylalanine at the end of the CDR3 is missing.

The receptor comes from a man younger than 40 in good health. Source material: blood. The chain links TRBV20-1 to TRBJ1-5; TRBD1 agrees at 7 bases. DNA for the CDR3: TGCAGTGCTCCCATCGACAGGGACCGGGGCAATCAGCCCCAGCATGTT. Protein sequence: CSAPIDRDRGNQPQHV.